This T cell receptor (beta chain) was recorded in a study of early T cells in non-severe SARS-CoV-2 infection. Each CDR3 protein gets one entry after TCRdb re-called the 5' RACE reads with MiXCR. The sample has fewer than 130,000 distinct CDR3 sequences, roughly 12% seen once. V lost 1 base and J lost 5, with 11 bases in between. Per germline, CDR1 MGHRA and CDR2 YSYEKL. The CDR3 extends over 14 amino acids. This clonotype was observed many times. The sample consisted of whole blood, taken at baseline. This TCR derives from an adult who was a healthcare worker with PCR-confirmed SARS-CoV-2 infection or an uninfected control (not recorded which). The chain uses TRBV4-1 and TRBJ1-2; no reliable D call. The CDR3 region has the DNA TGCGCCAGCAGCCAAGTAGACGGGGAATATGGCTACACCTTC. Translation gives CASSQVDGEYGYTF.